The 5 T cell receptor beta chains below come from one sample, sequenced in a study of identical twins. MiXCR was run by TCRdb on the 5' RACE reads, yielding one entry per CDR3 protein. The sample consists of 1,800,000 or so distinct CDR3 sequences, less than 35% of them appearing once. The sequencing input was cord blood. All receptors come from a newborn girl in good health.

There are a few counts of this clonotype. V gene TRBV14 combines with J gene TRBJ2-7, with a possible D match to TRBD2 (6 bases). This CDR3 is built from 13 residues. Germline CDR1 is SGHDN and CDR2 is FVKESK. Trimming shortened V by 3 bases and J by 3 bases, and 9 bases separated the two germline ends. CDR3 DNA sequence: TGTGCCAGCAGCCAGGCTAGCGTCTACGAGCAGTACTTC. Translated, it gives CASSQASVYEQYF. The full variable domain, completed using reference TRBV14 and TRBJ2-7, is EAGVTQFPSHSVIEKGQTVTLRCDPISGHDNLYWYRRVMGKEIKFLLHFVKESKQDESGMPNNRFLAERTGGTYSTLKVQPAELEDSGVYFCASSQASVYEQYFGPGTRLTVT.

As DNA, the CDR3 is TGTGCCAGCAGCCAAGAGGCCAACTCACCCCTCCACTTT. This gives the protein CASSQEANSPLHF. V usage is TRBV4-2 and J usage is TRBJ1-6; D not resolved. The V and J ends lost 0 bases and 10 bases respectively, with 7 bases between them. The CDR3 runs to 13 residues. Germline V CDR1 and CDR2: LGHNA, YNFKEQ.

V gene TRBV20-1 combines with J gene TRBJ2-7, with 9 bases that match TRBD1. CDR1 DFQATT and CDR2 SNEGSKA come from the germline V gene (reference sequence). Trimming cost V 6 bases and J 2 bases; bases outside gene matches: 8. This CDR3 has 14 amino acids. CDR3 protein: CSATTGQGTYEQYF. The CDR3, as DNA: TGCAGTGCAACGACGGGACAGGGTACCTACGAGCAGTACTTC.

This clonotype was observed a handful of times. This chain links TRBV6-2 or TRBV6-3 with TRBJ2-5; 7 nucleotides match TRBD2. Germline trimming cut 2 bases from V and 1 base from J; bases unmatched to any gene: 4. The CDR3 runs to 15 residues. Germline V gives CDR1 MNHEY, CDR2 SVGEGT. CDR3 in DNA: TGTGCCAGCAGTTACAGGGGACTACCCCAAGAGACCCAGTACTTC. It translates to CASSYRGLPQETQYF.

In the case of this clonotype: A read error may explain this, as a much larger clone is one base away. The chain has TRBV7-2 and TRBJ2-3; no clear D gene. Germline CDR1 SGHTA, CDR2 FQGNSA. V was shortened by 3 bases and J by 8 bases, with 12 bases between the two germline ends. This CDR3 has 13 amino acids. CDR3 bases: TGTGCCAGCAGCTTCCGTAACTCTGGTACGCAGTATTTT. Its protein product is CASSFRNSGTQYF.